The clone carrying this T cell receptor beta chain came up a few times. Antigen: not known. The sample originates from a study of spatial heterogeneity in lung cancer. The study, taken as a whole, reports: Ubiquitous expanded tumor TCRs were seen in blood more at resection than at follow-up.

TCRdb analysed the 5' RACE reads with MiXCR anew, one entry per CDR3 protein. The table has roughly 13,000 distinct CDR3 sequences, around 10% seen once; the top ten hold around 29%. Described time point: sample taken at primary tumor resection. Unsorted whole RNA samples from tumor, nontumor lung or frozen PBMC were sequenced. Untreated early-stage non-small cell lung cancer patients, around 70 in total, were the donors. The CDR3 is made up of 11 amino acids. CDR1 is SQVTM and CDR2 is ANQGSEA in the germline V gene. The germline V and J ends were trimmed by 6 bases and 5 bases, with 10 bases remaining between them.

The clonotype comes from a male donor with early-stage non-small cell lung cancer. Source: PBMCs, taken at surgery. J is TRBJ1-1 and V is TRBV29-1, with no clear D. Here the CDR3 reads CSVVLLTEAFF. DNA for the CDR3: TGCAGCGTCGTGTTGTTAACTGAAGCTTTCTTT. Based on the CDR3 plus reference TRBV29-1 and TRBJ1-1, the full variable domain is SAVISQKPSRDICQRGTSLTIQCQVDSQVTMMFWYRQQPGQSLTLIATANQGSEATYESGFVIDKFPISRPNLTFSTLTVSNMSPEDSSIYLCSVVLLTEAFFGQGTRLTVV.